One and the same sample provided the 25 T cell receptor beta chains below, sequenced in a study of blood T cell repertoires in COVID-19. Sequencing used immunoSEQ multiplex PCR; TCRdb keeps in-frame clones, though not all of them. Of hundreds of thousands of clones in the sample, 80% to 90% were seen once. The source material was PBMCs or T cells enriched from blood (not recorded which). These receptors originate from an older woman who had recovered from COVID-19.

The chain couples TRBV6-5 to TRBJ1-1; D gene uncertain. Germline V gives CDR1 MNHEY, CDR2 SVGAGI. There are 13 residues in the CDR3. The V gene lost 10 bases and the J gene lost 3 bases, with 15 bases spanning the gap. For the CDR3, the DNA is TGTGCCACCCAACAGTCTCGAGACACTGAAGCTTTCTTT. Its protein is CATQQSRDTEAFF.

The chain carries TRBV19 and TRBJ2-7; 11 bases are a match to TRBD1. The CDR3 runs to 15 residues. CDR1 LNHDA and CDR2 SQIVND come from the germline V gene (reference sequence). V shed 2 bases, J shed 5 bases, and the junction held 5 bases outside the gene matches. The CDR3 spells CASSIPTDRGHEQYF. CDR3 sequence (DNA): TGTGCCAGTAGTATACCTACGGACAGGGGGCACGAGCAGTACTTC.

V gene TRBV5-1 combines with J gene TRBJ2-3; D gene unclear. The germline gives CDR1 SGHRS, CDR2 YFSETQ. With 4 bases removed from V and 2 bases from J, the gap between germline ends came to 11 bases. The CDR3 has 14 residues. CDR3 bases: TGCGCCAGCAGCCTTGGTCGGTACACAGATACGCAGTATTTT. Translation: CASSLGRYTDTQYF.

The J gene is TRBJ1-2, the V gene TRBV6-5; D is undetermined. The V end was cut by 7 bases, the J end by 3 bases, with 15 bases between. This CDR3 has 14 amino acids. CDR1 and CDR2 from the germline V gene are MNHEY and SVGAGI. CDR3 residues: CASTSRTDYYGYTF. The CDR3 DNA reads as TGTGCCAGCACCAGCAGGACGGACTACTATGGCTACACCTTC.

The V call is TRBV2, the J call TRBJ2-2, with 10 bases that match TRBD2. Germline V lookup: CDR1 SNHLY, CDR2 FYNNEI. Losses at the gene ends were 8 bases for V and 2 bases for J; bases not matched to a gene: 5. This CDR3 has 15 amino acids. The CDR3 protein is CASGTSGDNTGELFF. CDR3 DNA: TGTGCCAGCGGAACTAGCGGGGACAACACCGGGGAGCTGTTTTTT.

The rearrangement joins TRBV5-1 to TRBJ2-1, with 7 bases fitting TRBD1. The CDR3 is 13 residues long. Losses at the gene ends were 7 bases for V and 8 bases for J; bases not matched to a gene: 9. Germline V gene lookup returns CDR1 SGHRS and CDR2 YFSETQ. In nucleotides, the CDR3 is TGCGCCAGCCGAAGGGGGCCCGGGGATGAGCAGTTCTTC. Its translation: CASRRGPGDEQFF.

Written as DNA, the CDR3 is TGCGCCAGCCCCGGGGTCGGTATGGAGCAGTACGTC. It yields the protein CASPGVGMEQYV. This chain connects TRBV23-1 to TRBJ2-7, with D maybe TRBD2 (5 bases). TRBV23-1 is sorted into the ORF group, with uncertain function. The germline V and J ends were trimmed by 8 bases and 7 bases, with 15 bases remaining between them. The CDR3 loop spans 12 amino acids.

V and J are TRBV10-3 and TRBJ2-7, with D tentatively TRBD2 (7 bases). The V end was cut by 6 bases, the J end by 6 bases, with 12 bases between. The CDR3 has 12 amino acids. The germline V gene has CDR1 ENHRY and CDR2 SYGVKD. CDR3 sequence: CAIRRGGGEQYF. CDR3 nucleotides: TGTGCCATCAGGAGGGGGGGCGGCGAGCAGTACTTC.

The chain has TRBV10-1 and TRBJ2-3, with 8 bases matching TRBD1. CDR3 size: 14 residues. Germline-derived CDR1 and CDR2 are WNHNN and SYGVQD (reference sequence). The ends lost 5 bases at V and 5 bases at J; junction bases unmatched: 6. CDR3 protein: CASSKTGVGDTQYF. The CDR3 DNA follows: TGCGCCAGCAGTAAGACAGGGGTGGGAGATACGCAGTATTTT.

The genes are TRBV2 and TRBJ2-3; D is perhaps TRBD2 (6 bases). The CDR3 spans 13 residues. The germline V gene encodes CDR1 SNHLY and CDR2 FYNNEI. The ends were cut back, 10 bases at V and 1 base at J, with 12 bases in the middle. CDR3 protein: CATGTLGTDTQYF. In DNA form, the CDR3 reads TGTGCCACCGGGACTCTCGGCACAGATACGCAGTATTTT.

The chain links TRBV3-1 (or the pseudogene TRBV3-2) to TRBJ1-2; 7 positions agree with TRBD1. The CDR3 runs 18 residues. Per the germline V gene, CDR1 is LGHDT and CDR2 is YNNKEL (reference sequence). V lost 0 bases, J lost 1 base, and 11 bases stayed unmatched. CDR3 residues: CASSQDPPGGAYNYGYTF. CDR3 in DNA: TGTGCCAGCAGCCAAGATCCGCCAGGGGGAGCATATAACTATGGCTACACCTTC.

This chain links TRBV6-6 with TRBJ1-3; D may be TRBD1 (6 bases). V gave up 4 bases and J gave up 1 base, with 11 bases separating them. The CDR3 has 15 amino acids. Germline V gives CDR1 MNHNY, CDR2 SVGAGI (reference sequence). The CDR3 here is CASSSGTPSGNTIYF. CDR3 in DNA: TGTGCCAGCAGTTCCGGGACACCTTCTGGAAACACCATATATTTT.

Of note for this clone: A junction boundary mismatches the germline segment, possibly from a read error. The V gene is TRBV12-3 or TRBV12-4, the J gene TRBJ2-1, with 7 bases identical to TRBD1. The CDR3 sequence is 13 residues long. The CDR3 loop is CASHRQGNIEQFF. In DNA form, the CDR3 reads TGCGCCTCCCACCGACAGGGAAACATTGAGCAGTTCTTC.

This chain joins TRBV2 and TRBJ2-7; 8 bases align to TRBD2. This CDR3 has 14 residues. Trimming cost V 4 bases and J 6 bases; bases outside gene matches: 8. Germline loops: CDR1 SNHLY, CDR2 FYNNEI. The CDR3 region has the DNA TGTGCCAGCAGTGGTGTCGGGGGGGCGTTCGAGCAGTACTTC. It encodes CASSGVGGAFEQYF.

The chain employs TRBV10-1 and TRBJ1-1; possible D gene TRBD1, 5 bases. V was clipped by 4 bases and J by 1 base, with 7 bases between them. CDR1 is WNHNN, CDR2 SYGVQD, per germline (reference sequence). CDR3 length: 13 residues. The CDR3 DNA reads TGCGCCAGCAGTGGACAGCAGAACACTGAAGCTTTCTTT. This codes for CASSGQQNTEAFF.

Only one count was recorded for this clone. This sample includes further DNA sequences coding for the same CDR3. The CDR3 sequence: CASSSTGNTGELFF. In nucleotides, the CDR3 is TGCGCCAGCAGTTCTACAGGGAACACCGGGGAGCTGTTTTTT. The chain is built from TRBV5-1 and TRBJ2-2; perhaps TRBD1 as D (5 bases). The CDR3 contains 14 residues. Trimming pared 5 bases from V and 1 base from J, leaving 9 bases between. Germline V gene lookup returns CDR1 SGHRS and CDR2 YFSETQ.

The chain combines TRBV12-3 or TRBV12-4 with TRBJ1-4; possibly TRBD1 for D (5 bases). The CDR3 spans 12 residues. V was shortened by 6 bases and J by 7 bases, with 9 bases between the two germline ends. The CDR3 spells CASRGRGEKLFF. CDR3 DNA: TGTGCCAGCAGGGGGAGGGGTGAAAAACTGTTTTTT.

The chain couples TRBV7-8 to TRBJ2-7; TRBD1 matches at 8 bases. Germline V gene lookup returns CDR1 SGHVS and CDR2 FQNEAQ. This CDR3 spans 14 amino acids. V was pared by 5 bases and J by 2 bases, with 5 bases of the junction left unmatched. Here the CDR3 DNA reads TGTGCCAGCAGCCGAGACAGGGGCACCTACGAGCAGTACGTC. It translates to CASSRDRGTYEQYV.

The chain joins TRBV12-3 or TRBV12-4 to TRBJ1-1; D possibly corresponds to TRBD1 (6 bases). The CDR3 is 13 amino acids. Trimming took 5 bases from V and 5 from J, leaving 12 bases between them. The CDR3 nucleotides read TGTGCCAGCAGTACCAGAGGGGGAACTGAAGCTTTCTTT. It encodes CASSTRGGTEAFF.

J is TRBJ2-2 and V is TRBV9, with D unresolved. CDR3 size: 17 residues. The V gene lost 4 bases and the J gene lost 4 bases, with 20 bases spanning the gap. Germline V gene lookup returns CDR1 SGDLS and CDR2 YYNGEE. The CDR3: CASSSPGSSSITGELFF. As DNA, the CDR3 is TGTGCCAGCAGCTCCCCTGGGTCTAGTAGCATCACCGGGGAGCTGTTTTTT. Using reference TRBV9 and TRBJ2-2 for the parts outside the CDR3, the full variable domain is DSGVTQTPKHLITATGQRVTLRCSPRSGDLSVYWYQQSLDQGLQFLIQYYNGEERAKGNILERFSAQQFPDLHSELNLSSLELGDSALYFCASSSPGSSSITGELFFGEGSRLTVL.

J is TRBJ2-2 and V is TRBV2; D is undetermined. This CDR3 contains 11 residues. Trimming pared 8 bases from V and 6 bases from J, leaving 7 bases between. From germline, CDR1 is SNHLY and CDR2 FYNNEI. The CDR3, as DNA: TGTGCCAGCTCCCTAGCCGGGGAGCTGTTTTTT. This codes for CASSLAGELFF.

The gene calls are TRBV12-3 or TRBV12-4 and TRBJ2-1, with a possible D match to TRBD1 (6 bases). The CDR3 is 12 amino acids. Trimming removed 9 bases from V and 7 bases from J, with 13 bases in between. CDR3 region: CASKPQGNEQFF. The CDR3 nucleotides read TGTGCCAGTAAGCCCCAGGGGAATGAGCAGTTCTTC.

The chain couples TRBV10-1 to TRBJ2-3; possibly TRBD1 for D (6 bases). CDR1 WNHNN and CDR2 SYGVQD come from the germline V gene (reference sequence). CDR3 length: 16 amino acids. V was trimmed by 5 bases and J by 2 bases, leaving 17 bases between them. CDR3 DNA sequence: TGCGCCAGCAGTTCTGGAGTGGGGGCGAACACAGATACGCAGTATTTT. It codes for CASSSGVGANTDTQYF.

V usage is TRBV11-2 and J usage is TRBJ2-2; D unclear. The length of the CDR3 is 12 residues. The V end was cut by 4 bases, the J end by 6 bases, with 6 bases between. The germline CDR1 and CDR2 sequences are SGHAT and FQNNGV. The CDR3 sequence is CASSSNSGELFF. As DNA, the CDR3 is TGTGCCAGCAGCTCAAACTCCGGGGAGCTGTTTTTT.

The rearrangement uses TRBV21-1 and TRBJ2-7; the D segment call TRBD2 is taken from the table without a DNA check. TRBV21-1 is noted as a pseudogene. The CDR3 loop spans 13 amino acids. CDR3: CASSKRGGNEQYV. CDR3 DNA sequence: TGTGCCAGCAGCAAAAGGGGGGGCAACGAGCAGTACGTC.